This TCR beta chain was identified in a study of T cells expressing NK-cell markers. Study as a whole: Sorted T-cell subsets CD3+CD56+NKG2C+, CD3+CD56+NKG2C- and CD3+CD56-NKG2C+ were TCR beta-sequenced.

The CDR3 length is 14 residues. CDR1 WNHNN and CDR2 SYGVQD come from the germline V gene (reference sequence). The cDNA for TCR beta came from 5'RACE template switching with UMIs. TCRdb reworked the 5' RACE reads into one entry per CDR3 protein, no DNA. The table for this sample gives approximately 420,000 distinct CDR3 sequences. This TCR was recovered from a woman aged 45-65 years in good health. This rearrangement joins TRBV10-1 to TRBJ2-5. What was sequenced was blood T cells: a sorted CD56 or NKG2C T cell subset, CD4+ or CD8+ T cells, or bulk PBMC T cells (not recorded which). CDR3 loop: CASSDPGHQETQYF.